These T cell receptor beta chains were read from a single sample in a study of control samples from healthy donors and cancer patients. The data were produced by immunoSEQ multiplex PCR, yet TCRdb's version contains in-frame clones alone and is incomplete. Of 100,000 to 150,000 clones listed, approximately 92% are singletons. The sequencing input was blood. The receptors come from a man younger than 30 in good health. The conserved cysteine and the conserved F or W are not part of the CDR3 here. Clone size is stated in some rows and not others, as once, few, many or a class when expanded.

cdr3_aa v_call cdr3_length j_call clone_size
ASSALASGGDTQY TRBV9 13 TRBJ2-3 .
ASSLRAQRDTQY TRBV5-4 12 TRBJ2-3 once
ASSFVTNYGYT TRBV5-6 11 TRBJ1-2 .
ASSLIGTGDNTEAF TRBV13 14 TRBJ1-1 .
ASSQASGGRGNEQF TRBV4-1 14 TRBJ2-1 .
ASSQATGAQGPQH TRBV4-1 13 TRBJ1-5 .
ASTPEHYNEQF TRBV13 11 TRBJ2-1 .
ASSSNMGEQY TRBV13 10 TRBJ2-7 .
ASSPHGQLYGYT TRBV14 12 TRBJ1-2 once
ASSHPYRAWGDSGNTIY TRBV4-1 17 TRBJ1-3 .
ASRDRGIMNTEAF TRBV2 13 TRBJ1-1 .
ASRVGGSSYNEQF TRBV5-4 13 TRBJ2-1 .
ASSRRQEYTEAF TRBV14 12 TRBJ1-1 once